This T cell receptor (beta chain) was retrieved from a study of blood T cell repertoires in COVID-19 (TCRdb year 2020). For the study in its entirety: The collaborator samples originated in the United States, Italy and Spain and spanned the acute and convalescent phases of COVID-19. The material from the prospective study consisted of cDNA or gDNA derived from T cells, B-cell-depleted T cells, or PBMCs. Deeply sampled blood TCRbeta repertoires from subjects exposed to, actively infected with, or recovered from COVID-19 were included in the dataset. A freely available public database, intended as a resource for researchers studying the immune response to SARS-CoV-2, is where the repertoires were released. The samples were drawn from two sources: the first 160 participants of the ongoing ImmuneRACE study, and 1,000 to 1,500 subjects contributed by 6 global collaborators. The sample metadata nearly always contained a de-identified subject ID, COVID-19 status, age in years and sex. Where HLA class I and class II types were available, the types were taken from metadata supplied by the sample provider, not from assay-based typing.

TCRbeta CDR3 regions were amplified from genomic DNA by means of the immunoSEQ Assay, a bias-controlled multiplex PCR. Per the source publication's procedure: The number of nucleated cells in each sample was estimated by amplification of reference gene primers within the assay. Sequence reads were collapsed and filtered to measure the absolute abundance of every unique TCRbeta CDR3 rearrangement. For each sample, productive Simpson clonality was calculated as the square root of Simpson's diversity index across productive rearrangements. In its TCRdb copy, this immuneACCESS table keeps in-frame sequences only and misses some clones. Where compared with another copy, unresolved V genes explain less than half of these, and the others have no known cause. V, J and clone size were drawn from that table, and D and trimming were deduced from the DNA. The sample table contains 300,000 to 450,000 clones; only one count was recorded for 85% of them. Together, the top ten hold under 4% of the sample.

The CDR3 goes from the cysteine to the phenylalanine over 17 residues. Here the CDR3 DNA is all that survives: 51 bases in frame from base 1. The germline V gene (reference sequence) sets CDR1 to LNHNV and CDR2 to YYDKDF. The junction carries 12 bases between V and J, which are trimmed by 0 bases and 0 bases respectively. Study-wide findings and limitations: The quantity of clinical and demographic metadata differed by source and by participant and was supplied without curation.

Comments on this clone: Its antigen remains undetermined. Base-call qualities are not available, and no considerably larger clone is one nucleotide away.

Collaborating institutions collected whole blood in K2EDTA tubes following their own protocols. For TCRbeta analysis, collaborator samples were shipped as frozen whole blood, as isolated PBMCs, or as DNA extracted from either sample type. The TCR sequence derives from a young woman with acute or convalescent COVID-19. The V gene is TRBV15 and the J gene is TRBJ1-5, with no confident D gene call. The specimen was peripheral blood. The bases are TGTGCCACCAGCAGAGATAGGCAAGGCGGTAGCAATCAGCCCCAGCATTTT. Protein translation: CATSRDRQGGSNQPQHF.